In this sample, the clone carrying this T cell receptor (beta chain) turned up a few times. Its antigen is currently unknown. The sample is drawn from a study of T-cell memory formation after mild COVID-19. The overall study: TCR clusters were mostly donor specific.

General observations from the study: From day 15 to 85, contracting clones were balanced between CD4 and CD8, whereas later expanders leaned toward CD4+.

Via MiXCR, TCRdb re-called the 5' RACE reads, giving one row per CDR3 protein. The repertoire holds hundreds of thousands of distinct CDR3 sequences, with 25% to 30% as singletons. The length of the CDR3 is 14 residues. Trimming left V 0 bases short and J 5 bases short, with 9 bases between. CDR1 is LNHNV, CDR2 YYDKDF, per germline (reference sequence). The genes are TRBV15 and TRBJ2-3, with D perhaps TRBD1 (5 bases). The origin of this receptor is an adult woman who had mild COVID-19 (a few samples of this study predate the infection). Cell type and time point are not known. Source material: PBMCs or a T cell subset sorted from them (not recorded which). Written as DNA, the CDR3 is TGTGCCACCAGCAGAGATCAGGGAAGAGATACGCAGTATTTT. Translation gives CATSRDQGRDTQYF. Full variable domain (outside the CDR3, taken from reference TRBV15 and TRBJ2-3): DAMVIQNPRYQVTQFGKPVTLSCSQTLNHNVMYWYQQKSSQAPKLLFHYYDKDFNNEADTPDNFQSRRPNTSFCFLDIRSPGLGDTAMYLCATSRDQGRDTQYFGPGTRLTVL.